This is a list of T cell receptor beta chains from one sample in a study of blood T cells in healthy people across ages. TCRdb itself ran the 5' RACE reads through MiXCR, one entry per CDR3 protein. The data contain around 870,000 distinct CDR3 sequences, more than 25% of them seen just once; the ten biggest clones take up 15% to 20%. Sequenced input: blood. Every receptor here comes from a woman older than 75 in good health. CDR3s include the opening cysteine and the closing phenylalanine or tryptophan. Each record gives: V gene, J gene, clone size, CDR3 protein. Only some rows state a clone size, as once, few, many or a class for expanded clones.

TRBV20-1	TRBJ2-7	many	CSAPRDEGNYEQYF
TRBV28	TRBJ1-5	-	CASSLAGGQSNQPQHF
TRBV6-5	TRBJ2-3	-	CASSYRGVLTDTQYF
TRBV6-5	TRBJ1-1	-	CASRGGTGYTEAFF
TRBV20-1	TRBJ2-1	few	CSARAAGDHNEQFF
TRBV20-1	TRBJ1-5	-	CSAVGPSQGNQPQHF
TRBV3-1	TRBJ2-5	many	CASSQGRVGGRETQYF
TRBV10-2	TRBJ2-1	-	CASSPGLAQVYEQFF
TRBV12-3/TRBV12-4	TRBJ2-3	many	CASSRDRTTDTQYF
TRBV5-5	TRBJ2-1	-	CASSLQVVSYNEQFF
TRBV6-5	TRBJ1-6	many	CASNPRESYNSPLHF
TRBV20-1	TRBJ1-5	many	CSATRQGIDQPQHF
TRBV7-2	TRBJ2-5	many	CASSSSQTQYF
TRBV11-2	TRBJ2-3	many	CASSSNSGKTGTHTDTQYF
TRBV7-2	TRBJ2-3	many	CASSFRVTDTQYF
TRBV4-3	TRBJ1-1	-	CASSQETDISEAFF
TRBV20-1	TRBJ2-1	many	CSAPGDTSGVLNEQFF